The rows below give T cell receptor beta chains drawn from one sample of a study of blood T cell repertoires in COVID-19. Profiled with immunoSEQ multiplex PCR; TCRdb holds only in-frame clones, not every one. The sample includes about 250,000 clones, around 88% of them seen just once. What was sequenced was peripheral blood. The source is a man aged 35-49 years with active or convalescent COVID-19. CDR3s include the opening cysteine and the closing phenylalanine or tryptophan. A D gene is named only where the DNA matches it firmly. For some rows the clone size is stated as once, few or many, or as a class when expanded; others skip it.

d_call clone_size j_call v_call cdr3_aa cdr3_nt
TRBD1 many TRBJ2-1 TRBV19 CASSFGLGQGQFF TGTGCCAGTAGTTTTGGACTGGGACAGGGGCAGTTCTTC
TRBD1 - TRBJ1-1 TRBV3-1/TRBV3-2 CASSPSGTVNTEAFF TGTGCCAGCAGCCCTTCTGGGACAGTGAACACTGAAGCTTTCTTT
TRBD2 - TRBJ2-3 TRBV19 CASSSDRAGADTQYF TGTGCCAGTAGTAGTGACAGAGCGGGGGCAGATACGCAGTATTTT
TRBD1 - TRBJ1-1 TRBV29-1 CSVLTQGDTEAFF TGCAGCGTTTTAACTCAGGGGGACACTGAAGCTTTCTTT
- - TRBJ1-6 TRBV19 CASSEDSYPNSPLHF TGTGCCAGTAGTGAGGACAGTTACCCTAATTCACCCCTCCACTTT
- - TRBJ1-6 TRBV12-3/TRBV12-4 CATGRAFNSPLHF TGTGCCACCGGCAGGGCCTTTAATTCACCCCTCCACTTT
- - TRBJ2-3 TRBV12-3/TRBV12-4 CATVGAPDTQYF TGTGCCACCGTGGGGGCCCCGGATACGCAGTATTTT
TRBD2 - TRBJ2-5 TRBV10-3 CAISDSVREGETQYF TGTGCCATCAGTGATTCGGTCAGGGAGGGAGAGACCCAGTACTTC
TRBD2 - TRBJ2-3 TRBV2 CASSPRLAGGSDTQYF TGTGCCAGCAGCCCTCGACTAGCGGGGGGTTCGGATACGCAGTATTTT
TRBD1 - TRBJ1-4 TRBV24-1 CATSDPGQGVYEKLFF TGTGCCACCAGTGATCCCGGACAGGGAGTATATGAAAAACTGTTTTTT
TRBD2 - TRBJ2-5 TRBV7-2 CASSLGLAGGRETQYF TGTGCCAGCAGCTTAGGGCTAGCGGGGGGGCGAGAGACCCAGTACTTC
- few TRBJ1-1 TRBV12-5 CASGFTGQFRTEAFF TGTGCTAGTGGCTTCACCGGACAGTTCCGGACTGAAGCTTTCTTT
- - TRBJ2-7 TRBV24-1 CATSRGVGYYEQYF TGTGCCACCAGTAGAGGAGTCGGGTACTACGAGCAGTACTTC
- - TRBJ2-2 TRBV14 CASSQVPNGELFF TGTGCCAGCAGCCAAGTCCCAAACGGGGAGCTGTTTTTT
- few TRBJ1-3 TRBV3-1/TRBV3-2 CASSQVGQIVSGNTIYF TGTGCCAGCAGCCAAGTAGGACAGATCGTCTCTGGAAACACCATATATTTT
- - TRBJ1-5 TRBV28 CASSPRASERGQPQHF TGTGCCAGCAGTCCTCGGGCGTCCGAAAGGGGTCAGCCCCAGCATTTT
- - TRBJ2-7 TRBV6-5 CASSYSGQGLGEQYF TGTGCCAGCAGTTACTCGGGCCAGGGTCTGGGTGAGCAGTACTTC
TRBD1 - TRBJ1-5 TRBV15 CATSRDQGGRPQHF TGTGCCACCAGCAGAGATCAGGGGGGTAGGCCCCAGCATTTT
- - TRBJ2-2 TRBV7-9 CASSLGSGAAGELFF TGTGCCAGCAGCTTAGGGTCAGGGGCGGCCGGGGAGCTGTTTTTT
- - TRBJ1-1 TRBV2 CASIKDTNTEAFF TGTGCCAGCATCAAGGACACGAACACTGAAGCTTTCTTT
- - TRBJ2-7 TRBV4-1 CASSQEVEFYEQYF TGCGCCAGCAGCCAAGAAGTTGAGTTTTACGAGCAGTACTTC
- - TRBJ2-3 TRBV25-1 CASRTVDTQYF TGTGCCAGCAGGACAGTGGATACGCAGTATTTT
TRBD2 - TRBJ2-1 TRBV30 CAWSVGTGTSAYNEQFF TGTGCCTGGAGTGTAGGAACAGGGACTAGCGCCTACAATGAGCAGTTCTTC